A single sample gave rise to the 4 T cell receptor beta chains below, sequenced in a study of T cells after yellow fever vaccination. TCRdb re-derived calls from the 5' RACE reads in MiXCR, one entry per CDR3 protein. The top ten clones hold over 15% of a sample with approximately 300,000 distinct CDR3 sequences, 6.8% of them seen once. The sequencing used PBMCs, collected about 49 days after the first yellow fever vaccination. The receptors here all came from a man between 18 and 29 years old who received the YFV17D yellow fever vaccine.

This clonotype was detected a few times. DNA of the CDR3: TGCGCCAGCAGCCCCCCGTGGGGTGGAAGCGAAGAGACCCAGTACTTC. It codes for CASSPPWGGSEETQYF. The J gene is TRBJ2-5, the V gene TRBV5-1; unclear D gene. Germline V CDR1 and CDR2: SGHRS, YFSETQ. There are 16 residues in the CDR3. V was clipped by 4 bases and J by 3 bases, with 19 bases between them.

The rearrangement joins TRBV5-1 to TRBJ2-3; 10 nucleotides line up with TRBD2. The V gene's germline CDR1 is SGHRS and CDR2 YFSETQ. The CDR3 has 16 residues. After removal of 3 bases from V and 0 bases from J, the junction contained 4 bases not matched to a gene. DNA of the CDR3: TGCGCCAGCAGCTCCCAGGGACTAGCGAGCACAGATACGCAGTATTTT. As protein: CASSSQGLASTDTQYF.

The sample holds a few counts of this clonotype. V and J are TRBV29-1 and TRBJ2-7; D ambiguous. The V gene lost 2 bases and the J gene lost 3 bases, with 5 bases spanning the gap. The CDR3 has 11 residues. Germline-derived CDR1 and CDR2 are SQVTM and ANQGSEA. This CDR3 is CSVESGYEQYF. The DNA of the CDR3 is TGCAGCGTTGAATCCGGCTACGAGCAGTACTTC.

V usage is TRBV11-2 and J usage is TRBJ2-1; no clear D gene. The V end lost 5 bases, the J end lost 7 bases, and 9 bases lay between the germline ends. This CDR3 is built from 12 residues. Looked up from germline, CDR1 is SGHAT and CDR2 is FQNNGV. The CDR3 region is CASSPLKNEQFF. CDR3 in DNA: TGTGCCAGCAGCCCTTTGAAAAATGAGCAGTTCTTC.